The source of this TCR beta chain is a study of T cells in Graves' hyperthyroidism and ophthalmopathy. In the study overall: Peripheral blood was taken when the disease was first diagnosed, before any treatment began. Study-level results: Ophthalmopathy was predicted by the model a median of roughly 6 months ahead of onset. Most expanded thyroid clonotypes above 0.001 also appeared in blood.

With a duration under 2 months, the hyperthyroidism was newly diagnosed in patients aged 18 to 65. RNA transcripts gave rise to amplified TCR beta CDR3 regions. The TCR CDR3 was amplified in a first-round RT-PCR using the HTBI primer set. MiXCR, applied by TCRdb to the multiplex PCR reads, yields one record per CDR3 protein. The sample lists 700,000 or so distinct CDR3 sequences; roughly 15% were seen once. This clonotype was seen ten or more times. What it binds is not known. Sequenced input: blood. This TCR was recovered from a man aged 18 to 29 with Graves' hyperthyroidism.

The CDR3 bases are TGTGCCTGGAGTAGTAGCGGGAGCAATGAGCAGTTCTTC. Encoded protein: CAWSSSGSNEQFF. The chain has TRBV30 and TRBJ2-1, with 9 positions matching TRBD2. The germline V gene encodes CDR1 GTSNPN and CDR2 SVGIG (reference sequence). After removal of 2 bases from V and 6 bases from J, the junction contained 2 bases not matched to a gene. CDR3 length: 13 residues.